Listed below are T cell receptor beta chains from one sample, sequenced in a study of T cell responses to AZD1222 COVID-19 vaccine. Profiling relied on immunoSEQ multiplex PCR, and the TCRdb table lists in-frame clones only, not all of them. Of around 130,000 clones listed, roughly nine tenths were seen once; the top ten hold 8% to 10%. The source was peripheral blood, collected 28 days after the second AZD1222 dose. The receptors were sampled from an adult who received the AZD1222 COVID-19 vaccine. Both conserved end residues are part of each CDR3. D genes are given only for firm matches.

TRBJ2-3 TRBV18 NA CASSSSTSTDTQYF TGTGCCAGCTCGTCCTCCACTAGCACAGATACGCAGTATTTT
TRBJ1-5 TRBV7-9 NA CASSLFGDRSQHF TGTGCCAGCAGCTTATTTGGCGACAGATCCCAGCATTTT
TRBJ2-5 TRBV5-4 NA CASSLGRVRETQYF TGTGCCAGCAGCTTGGGAAGGGTTCGAGAGACCCAGTACTTC
TRBJ1-4 TRBV5-1 NA CASSFWSVDEKLFF TGCGCCAGCAGCTTTTGGTCAGTTGATGAAAAACTGTTTTTT
TRBJ1-3 TRBV11-2 NA CASSLARAGNTIYF TGTGCCAGCAGCTTGGCGAGGGCTGGAAACACCATATATTTT
TRBJ1-4 TRBV9 NA CASSVGGVTNEKLFF TGTGCCAGCAGCGTAGGGGGGGTAACTAATGAAAAACTGTTTTTT
TRBJ1-1 TRBV6-5 NA CATRRTLNTEAFF TGTGCCACGAGGAGGACATTGAACACTGAAGCTTTCTTT
TRBJ2-7 TRBV7-9 NA CASSTIDRREQYF TGTGCCAGCAGCACAATTGACCGTCGTGAGCAGTACTTC
TRBJ2-5 TRBV5-6 TRBD1 CASSGPGQPQETQYF TGTGCCAGCAGCGGACCGGGACAGCCCCAAGAGACCCAGTACTTC
TRBJ1-2 TRBV19 NA CASSIDPTVVYGYTF TGTGCCAGTAGTATAGATCCCACGGTGGTCTATGGCTACACCTTC
TRBJ2-7 TRBV18 TRBD2 CASSPTSSVYEQYF TGTGCCAGCTCCCCGACTAGCTCAGTCTACGAGCAGTACTTC
TRBJ1-5 TRBV15 TRBD1 CATTLGQNQPQHF TGTGCCACCACCTTGGGACAGAATCAGCCCCAGCATTTT
TRBJ1-6 TRBV19 TRBD1 CASSRDRGNSPLHF TGTGCCAGTTCCCGGGACAGGGGTAATTCACCCCTCCACTTT
TRBJ2-5 TRBV18 TRBD1 CASSLGTGATETQYF TGTGCCAGCTCACTCGGGACAGGGGCTACAGAGACCCAGTACTTC
TRBJ2-2 TRBV30 TRBD1 CAWMAGTGLGSGELFF TGTGCCTGGATGGCGGGGACAGGGCTGGGGTCCGGGGAGCTGTTTTTT
TRBJ1-6 TRBV6-4 NA CASSARLGNSPLHF TGTGCCAGCAGTGCCCGGTTGGGGAATTCACCCCTCCACTTT
TRBJ1-2 TRBV29-1 TRBD1 CSAQTGGGYGYTF TGCAGCGCGCAGACAGGGGGAGGATATGGCTACACCTTC
TRBJ2-7 TRBV25-1 TRBD1 CASSASGTGGYEQYF TGTGCCAGCAGTGCCTCCGGGACAGGAGGCTACGAGCAGTACTTC
TRBJ1-3 TRBV3-1/TRBV3-2 TRBD1 CASSRWGWGQGAPTSGNTIYF TGTGCCAGCAGCCGCTGGGGTTGGGGCCAGGGGGCCCCGACCTCTGGAAACACCATATATTTT
TRBJ2-1 TRBV6-1 TRBD2 CASSDLAGVREQFF TGTGCCAGCAGTGACCTAGCGGGAGTGCGGGAGCAGTTCTTC
TRBJ2-7 TRBV7-9 NA CASSPLAGRPFYEQYF TGTGCCAGCAGCCCTTTGGCGGGGAGACCCTTCTACGAGCAGTACTTC
TRBJ1-2 TRBV29-1 NA CSVGDKSNYGYTF TGCAGCGTTGGGGACAAGTCTAACTATGGCTACACCTTC
TRBJ2-7 TRBV19 TRBD2 CASSISRTSGSYEQYF TGTGCCAGTAGTATTTCACGGACTAGCGGGAGCTACGAGCAGTACTTC